One and the same sample provided the 9 T cell receptor beta chains below, sequenced in a study of blood T cell repertoires in COVID-19. The assay was immunoSEQ multiplex PCR, and TCRdb's table has in-frame clones only and misses some. Counted here are some 200,000 clones, around 80% occurring once; the ten biggest clones make up approximately 15%. Material: peripheral blood. These receptors were collected from a woman between 65 and 79 years old with COVID-19, enrolled during active disease.

This chain connects TRBV3-1 (or the pseudogene TRBV3-2) to TRBJ2-1, with unresolved D. Germline CDR1 is LGHDT and CDR2 is YNNKEL (reference sequence). The CDR3 runs 16 residues. V lost 5 bases, J lost 6 bases, and 20 bases lay in between. In DNA, the CDR3 is TGTGCCAGCAGCTTTACGACCCTTGACGGAGCCAATGAGCAGTTCTTC. Encoded protein: CASSFTTLDGANEQFF.

This chain uses TRBV3-1 (or the pseudogene TRBV3-2) with TRBJ2-5; tentatively, D is TRBD2 (5 bases). Trimming left V 6 bases short and J 9 bases short, with 17 bases between. CDR1 LGHDT and CDR2 YNNKEL come from the germline V gene (reference sequence). There are 13 residues in the CDR3. As DNA, the CDR3 is TGTGCCAGCAGATCTACTAGTGCAGAAGCCCAGTACTTC. Protein product: CASRSTSAEAQYF.

This clone was recorded only once. The V call is TRBV30, the J call TRBJ2-6; a weak D match, TRBD2 (5 bases). CDR3 length: 16 amino acids. The V gene lost 3 bases and the J gene lost 4 bases, with 16 bases spanning the gap. The V gene's germline CDR1 is GTSNPN and CDR2 SVGIG (reference sequence). Here the CDR3 reads CAWRGTGYRGANVLTF. CDR3 sequence (DNA): TGTGCCTGGAGGGGAACGGGGTATAGAGGGGCCAACGTCCTGACTTTC.

This chain connects TRBV6-5 to TRBJ2-3; TRBD2 is a possible D gene (6 bases). This CDR3 contains 14 residues. The V gene lost 3 bases and the J gene lost 3 bases, with 10 bases spanning the gap. Germline loops: CDR1 MNHEY, CDR2 SVGAGI. The CDR3 DNA sequence: TGTGCCAGCAGTTATGGGGGGAGGACAGATACGCAGTATTTT. It is translated as CASSYGGRTDTQYF.

The V call is TRBV9, the J call TRBJ2-1, with a possible D match to TRBD1 (6 bases). Germline assignment: CDR1 SGDLS and CDR2 YYNGEE. The CDR3 is 15 residues long. V was clipped by 3 bases and J by 0 bases, with 10 bases between them. The CDR3 coding sequence is TGTGCCAGCAGCGAAACAGGGATCTCCTACAATGAGCAGTTCTTC. Protein product: CASSETGISYNEQFF.

This chain joins TRBV27 and TRBJ1-2, with 11 bases aligning to TRBD1. Germline V gives CDR1 MNHEY, CDR2 SMNVEV (reference sequence). V was clipped by 0 bases and J by 4 bases; unmatched bases: 7. The CDR3 has 17 amino acids. This CDR3 reads CASSLSPTGTGGYGYTF. CDR3 nucleotide sequence: TGTGCCAGCAGTTTATCCCCAACCGGGACAGGGGGCTATGGCTACACCTTC.

The chain couples TRBV2 to TRBJ2-2, with D possibly being TRBD2 (5 bases). This CDR3 is 12 amino acids long. Germline values: CDR1 SNHLY, CDR2 FYNNEI. Trimming cost V 7 bases and J 5 bases, with 8 bases left between them. The CDR3 DNA reads TGTGCCAGCACGAGAGGGACCGGGGAGCTGTTTTTT. Translation gives CASTRGTGELFF.

This clone was found once. The V gene is TRBV19, the J gene TRBJ1-5; D not resolved. V lost 3 bases and J lost 0, with 9 bases in between. The germline gives CDR1 LNHDA, CDR2 SQIVND (reference sequence). This CDR3 is 15 amino acids long. For the CDR3, the DNA is TGTGCCAGTAGTATTTGGGCAGTTAGCAATCAGCCCCAGCATTTT. This codes for CASSIWAVSNQPQHF.

A single count supports this clone. The chain couples TRBV6-5 to TRBJ2-1; 8 bases agree with TRBD1. Germline CDR1 and CDR2: MNHEY and SVGAGI. With 7 bases clipped from V and 5 bases from J, the junction kept 7 bases outside the gene matches. This CDR3 contains 14 residues. This chain's CDR3 is CASKWDRNNNEQFF. Written as DNA, the CDR3 is TGTGCCAGCAAGTGGGACAGGAATAACAATGAGCAGTTCTTC.